This T cell receptor (beta chain) was identified during a study of cytomegalovirus exposure and HLA in healthy donors. Turning to the study itself: T cells numbering about 179 million yielded more than 100 million unique TCR beta sequences in an earlier analysis.

Donors in the study were healthy people who gave bone marrow. In the PCR, 60 Vbeta and 13 Jbeta primers were used. TCRdb's table, derived via immunoSEQ multiplex PCR, lists solely in-frame clones and lacks some. The sample shows hundreds of thousands of clones, over 80% of them seen only once. Unmatched junction bases numbered 7, after V lost 4 bases and J lost 2 bases. Germline V gives CDR1 LNHDA, CDR2 SQIVND (reference sequence). The CDR3 extends over 15 amino acids. Source material: PBMCs. This TCR was recovered from a boy younger than 10 in good health and CMV-seronegative. V gene TRBV19 combines with J gene TRBJ1-1; 7 nucleotides line up with TRBD1. CDR3 nucleotides: TGTGCCAGTAGTACAAAACAGGGGATTAACACTGAAGCTTTCTTT. Protein sequence: CASSTKQGINTEAFF.